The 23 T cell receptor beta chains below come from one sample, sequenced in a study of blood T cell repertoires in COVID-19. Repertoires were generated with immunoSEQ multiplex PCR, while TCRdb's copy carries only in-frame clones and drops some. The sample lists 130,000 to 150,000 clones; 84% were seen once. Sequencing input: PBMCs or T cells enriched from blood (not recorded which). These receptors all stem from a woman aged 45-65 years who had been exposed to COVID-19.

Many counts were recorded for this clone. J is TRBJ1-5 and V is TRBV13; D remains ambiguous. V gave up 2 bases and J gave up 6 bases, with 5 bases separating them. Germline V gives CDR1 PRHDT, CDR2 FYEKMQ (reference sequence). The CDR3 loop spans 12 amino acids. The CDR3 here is CASSLTGQPQHF. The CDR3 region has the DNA TGTGCCAGCAGCTTAACGGGTCAGCCCCAGCATTTT. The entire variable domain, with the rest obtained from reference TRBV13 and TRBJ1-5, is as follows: AAGVIQSPRHLIKEKRETATLKCYPIPRHDTVYWYQQGPGQDPQFLISFYEKMQSDKGSIPDRFSAQQFSDYHSELNMSSLELGDSALYFCASSLTGQPQHFGDGTRLSIL.

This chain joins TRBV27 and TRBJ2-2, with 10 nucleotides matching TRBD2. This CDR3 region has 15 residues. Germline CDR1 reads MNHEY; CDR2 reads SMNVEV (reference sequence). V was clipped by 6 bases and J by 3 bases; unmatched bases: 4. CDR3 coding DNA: TGTGCCAGCAGATCTAGCGGGAGAGACACCGGGGAGCTGTTTTTT. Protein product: CASRSSGRDTGELFF.

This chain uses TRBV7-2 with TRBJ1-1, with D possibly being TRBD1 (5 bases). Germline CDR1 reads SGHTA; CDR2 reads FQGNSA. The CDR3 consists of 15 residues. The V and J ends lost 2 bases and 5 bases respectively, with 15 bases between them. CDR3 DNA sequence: TGTGCCAGCAGCTTAAGATGGGGGGGTGTAACTGAAGCTTTCTTT. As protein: CASSLRWGGVTEAFF.

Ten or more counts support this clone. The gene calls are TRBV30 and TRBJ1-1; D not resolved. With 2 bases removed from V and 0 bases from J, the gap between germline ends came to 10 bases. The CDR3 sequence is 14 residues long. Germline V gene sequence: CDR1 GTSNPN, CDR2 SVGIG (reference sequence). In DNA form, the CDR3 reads TGTGCCTGGAGTCAGGCTCTTTTGAACACTGAAGCTTTCTTT. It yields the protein CAWSQALLNTEAFF.

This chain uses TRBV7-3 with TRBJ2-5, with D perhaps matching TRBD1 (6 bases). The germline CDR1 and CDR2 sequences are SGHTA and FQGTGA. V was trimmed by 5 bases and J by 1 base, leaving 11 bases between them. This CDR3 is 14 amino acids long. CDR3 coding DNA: TGTGCCAGCAGCCTCACAGGGATCCAAGAGACCCAGTACTTC. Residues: CASSLTGIQETQYF.

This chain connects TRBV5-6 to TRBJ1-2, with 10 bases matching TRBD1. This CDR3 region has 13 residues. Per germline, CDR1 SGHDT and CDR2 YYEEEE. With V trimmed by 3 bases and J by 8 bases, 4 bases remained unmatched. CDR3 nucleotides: TGTGCCAGCAGCTCGGGGACAGGGGTCGGCTACACCTTC. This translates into CASSSGTGVGYTF.

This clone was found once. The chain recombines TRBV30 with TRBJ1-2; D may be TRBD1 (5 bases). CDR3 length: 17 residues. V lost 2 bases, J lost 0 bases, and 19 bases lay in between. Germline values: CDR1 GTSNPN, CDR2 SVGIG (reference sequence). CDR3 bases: TGTGCCTGGAGTACAGGACAAGGGGTAGTTGCTAACTATGGCTACACCTTC. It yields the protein CAWSTGQGVVANYGYTF.

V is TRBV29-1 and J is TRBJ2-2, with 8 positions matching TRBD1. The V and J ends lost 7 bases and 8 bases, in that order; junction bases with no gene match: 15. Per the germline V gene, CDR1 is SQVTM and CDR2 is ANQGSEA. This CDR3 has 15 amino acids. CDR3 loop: CSAYFGQGTGGELFF. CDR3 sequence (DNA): TGCAGCGCCTATTTTGGACAGGGTACGGGTGGGGAGCTGTTTTTT.

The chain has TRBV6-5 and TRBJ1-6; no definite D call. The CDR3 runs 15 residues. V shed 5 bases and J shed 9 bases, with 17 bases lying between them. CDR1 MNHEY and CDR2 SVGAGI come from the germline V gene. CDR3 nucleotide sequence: TGTGCCAGCAGTCCCCCCTCGCAGGCCCCTTCACCCCTCCACTTT. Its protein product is CASSPPSQAPSPLHF.

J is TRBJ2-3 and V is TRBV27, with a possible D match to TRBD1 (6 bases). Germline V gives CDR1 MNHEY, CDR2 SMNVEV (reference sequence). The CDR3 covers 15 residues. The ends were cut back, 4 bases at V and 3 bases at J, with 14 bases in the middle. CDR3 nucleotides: TGTGCCAGCAGTTCTCCGAGGACAGCTACAGATACGCAGTATTTT. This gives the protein CASSSPRTATDTQYF.

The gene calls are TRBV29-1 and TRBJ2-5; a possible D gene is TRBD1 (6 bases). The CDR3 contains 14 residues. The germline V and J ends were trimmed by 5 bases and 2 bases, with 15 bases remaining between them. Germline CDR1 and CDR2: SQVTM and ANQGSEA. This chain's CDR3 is CSVLPRGSQETQYF. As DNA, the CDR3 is TGCAGCGTTCTTCCAAGGGGGTCACAAGAGACCCAGTACTTC.

DNA for the CDR3: TGTGCCAGCAGTGACGGGCCAGGGCATGGCTACACCTTC. Translating gives CASSDGPGHGYTF. V usage is TRBV6-4 and J usage is TRBJ1-2; a weak D match, TRBD1 (5 bases). V dropped 2 bases and J dropped 6 bases, with 10 bases sitting between them. Germline assignment: CDR1 MRHNA and CDR2 SNTAGT. This CDR3 region has 13 residues.

The CDR3 DNA reads TGTGCCAGCAGCCCCGGACAGGTCTACGAGCAGTACTTC. It is translated as CASSPGQVYEQYF. The rearrangement uses TRBV11-2 and TRBJ2-7; 7 bases line up with TRBD1. Germline loops: CDR1 SGHAT, CDR2 FQNNGV. J was trimmed by 3 bases and V by 5 bases; bases with no gene match: 4. The CDR3 consists of 13 residues.

The CDR3 DNA reads as TGTGCCGCCGGGACTAGGAACTACGAGCAGTACTTC. It encodes CAAGTRNYEQYF. The V gene is TRBV5-4, the J gene TRBJ2-7, with 8 bases matching TRBD2. V dropped 10 bases and J dropped 3; count of bases not matched to a gene: 6. The CDR3 length is 12 residues. Germline values: CDR1 SGHNT, CDR2 YYREEE (reference sequence). The full variable domain, its missing parts supplied by reference TRBV5-4 and TRBJ2-7, is ETGVTQSPTHLIKTRGQQVTLRCSSQSGHNTVSWYQQALGQGPQFIFQYYREEENGRGNFPPRFSGLQFPNYSSELNVNALELDDSALYLCAAGTRNYEQYFGPGTRLTVT.

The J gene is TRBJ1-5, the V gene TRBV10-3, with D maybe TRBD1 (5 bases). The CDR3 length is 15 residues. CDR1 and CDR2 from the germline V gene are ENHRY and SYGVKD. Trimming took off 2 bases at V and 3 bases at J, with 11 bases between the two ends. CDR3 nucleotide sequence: TGTGCCATCAGTGAGGGGGGGGAGATCAATCAGCCCCAGCATTTT. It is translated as CAISEGGEINQPQHF.

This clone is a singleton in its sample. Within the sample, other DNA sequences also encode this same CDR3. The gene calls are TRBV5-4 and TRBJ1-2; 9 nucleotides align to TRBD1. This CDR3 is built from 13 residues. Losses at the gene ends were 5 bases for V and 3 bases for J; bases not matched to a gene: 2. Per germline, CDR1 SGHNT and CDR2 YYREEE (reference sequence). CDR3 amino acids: CASSWDRDYGYTF. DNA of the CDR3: TGTGCCAGCAGTTGGGACAGGGACTATGGCTACACCTTC.

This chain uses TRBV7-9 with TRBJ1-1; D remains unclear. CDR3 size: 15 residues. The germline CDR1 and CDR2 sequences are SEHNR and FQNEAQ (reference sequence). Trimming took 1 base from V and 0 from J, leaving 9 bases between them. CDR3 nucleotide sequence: TGTGCCAGCAGCTTAGAGGGAGGGCTGAACACTGAAGCTTTCTTT. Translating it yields CASSLEGGLNTEAFF.

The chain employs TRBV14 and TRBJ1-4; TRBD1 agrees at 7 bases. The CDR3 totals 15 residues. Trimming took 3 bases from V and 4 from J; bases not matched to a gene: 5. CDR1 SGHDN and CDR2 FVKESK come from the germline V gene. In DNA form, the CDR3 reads TGTGCCAGCAGCCACTCGGACAGGAGTAATGAAAAACTGTTTTTT. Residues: CASSHSDRSNEKLFF. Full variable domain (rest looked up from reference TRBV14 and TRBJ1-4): EAGVTQFPSHSVIEKGQTVTLRCDPISGHDNLYWYRRVMGKEIKFLLHFVKESKQDESGMPNNRFLAERTGGTYSTLKVQPAELEDSGVYFCASSHSDRSNEKLFFGSGTQLSVL.

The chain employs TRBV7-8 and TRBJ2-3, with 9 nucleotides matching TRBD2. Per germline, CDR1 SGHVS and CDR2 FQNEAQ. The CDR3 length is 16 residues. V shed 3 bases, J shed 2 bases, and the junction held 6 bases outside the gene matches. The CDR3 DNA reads TGTGCCAGCAGCTTTAGTGCGGGAGGGGTCACAGATACGCAGTATTTT. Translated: CASSFSAGGVTDTQYF. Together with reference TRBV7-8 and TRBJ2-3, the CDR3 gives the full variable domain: GAGVSQSPRYKVAKRGQDVALRCDPISGHVSLFWYQQALGQGPEFLTYFQNEAQLDKSGLPSDRFFAERPEGSVSTLKIQRTQQEDSAVYLCASSFSAGGVTDTQYFGPGTRLTVL.

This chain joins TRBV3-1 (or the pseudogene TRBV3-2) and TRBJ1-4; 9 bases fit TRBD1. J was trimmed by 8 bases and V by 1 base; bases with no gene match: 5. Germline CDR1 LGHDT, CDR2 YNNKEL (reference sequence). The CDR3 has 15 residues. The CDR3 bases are TGTGCCAGCAGCCAAGTCGACAGGGGGGAGGAAAAACTGTTTTTT. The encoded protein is CASSQVDRGEEKLFF.

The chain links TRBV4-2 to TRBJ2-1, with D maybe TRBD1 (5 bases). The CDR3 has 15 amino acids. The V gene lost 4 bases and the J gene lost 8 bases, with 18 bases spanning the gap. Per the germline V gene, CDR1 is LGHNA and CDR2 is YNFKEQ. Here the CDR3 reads CASSLAQFEGDEQFF. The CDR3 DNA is TGTGCCAGCAGCCTCGCTCAATTTGAAGGGGATGAGCAGTTCTTC.

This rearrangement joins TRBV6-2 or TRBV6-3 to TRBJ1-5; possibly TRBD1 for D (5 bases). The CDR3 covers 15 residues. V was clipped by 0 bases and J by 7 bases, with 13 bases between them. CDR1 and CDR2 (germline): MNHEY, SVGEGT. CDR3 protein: CASSYSQGLQQPQHF. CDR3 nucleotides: TGTGCCAGCAGTTACTCGCAGGGTCTCCAGCAGCCCCAGCATTTT.

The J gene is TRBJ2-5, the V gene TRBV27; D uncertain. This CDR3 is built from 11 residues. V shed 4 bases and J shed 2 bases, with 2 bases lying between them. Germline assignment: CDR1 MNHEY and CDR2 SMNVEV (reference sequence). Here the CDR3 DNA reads TGTGCCAGCAGTTCGCAAGAGACCCAGTACTTC. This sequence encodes CASSSQETQYF.